The 14 T cell receptor beta chains below were found in one sample sequenced in a study of cytotoxic CD8 clonotypes in ibrutinib-treated CLL. The method was immunoSEQ multiplex PCR; TCRdb's version includes in-frame clones alone and lacks a portion of them. Altogether fewer than 90,000 clones are present, approximately 71% being singletons, with the ten largest covering under 6%. The sample in question was PBMCs, obtained after 12 months of ibrutinib treatment. The receptors were sampled from a human donor with chronic lymphocytic leukemia.

The J gene is TRBJ1-5, the V gene TRBV2; the match to TRBD1 covers 8 bases. Trimming cost V 7 bases and J 2 bases; bases outside gene matches: 7. This CDR3 contains 15 residues. Per germline, CDR1 SNHLY and CDR2 FYNNEI. The CDR3 nucleotides read TGTGCCAGCAAATTTGACAGGGGAGGCAATCAGCCCCAGCATTTT. It yields the protein CASKFDRGGNQPQHF.

This chain uses TRBV30 with TRBJ1-1, with no clear D. The CDR3 is made up of 15 amino acids. The germline gives CDR1 GTSNPN, CDR2 SVGIG (reference sequence). The V gene lost 5 bases and the J gene lost 4 bases, with 20 bases spanning the gap. The CDR3 here is CAWFGKRAWVTEAFF. The CDR3 DNA sequence: TGTGCCTGGTTTGGGAAAAGGGCCTGGGTCACTGAAGCTTTCTTT. The entire variable domain, with the rest obtained from reference TRBV30 and TRBJ1-1, is as follows: SQTIHQWPATLVQPVGSPLSLECTVEGTSNPNLYWYRQAAGRGLQLLFYSVGIGQISSEVPQNLSASRPQDRQFILSSKKLLLSDSGFYLCAWFGKRAWVTEAFFGQGTRLTVV.

The chain recombines TRBV18 with TRBJ1-6; 8 bases are shared with TRBD1. The length of the CDR3 is 17 residues. CDR1 and CDR2 from the germline V gene are KGHSH and LQKENI. J was trimmed by 0 bases and V by 3 bases; bases with no gene match: 4. This CDR3 reads CASSPNRGSSYNSPLHF. The CDR3 nucleotides read TGTGCCAGCTCACCCAACAGGGGGAGCTCCTATAATTCACCCCTCCACTTT.

The sample holds a few counts of this clone. The rearrangement links TRBV5-6 to TRBJ1-2, with D unclear. Germline CDR1 SGHDT, CDR2 YYEEEE. V lost 1 base and J 9 bases, leaving 13 bases between the germline ends. The CDR3 is 13 residues long. In DNA form, the CDR3 reads TGTGCCAGCAGCTTGTCCGCCCTCAGGCGCTACACCTTC. Amino acid sequence: CASSLSALRRYTF.

V and J are TRBV27 and TRBJ1-1, with D maybe TRBD1 (5 bases). In germline, CDR1 is MNHEY, CDR2 SMNVEV (reference sequence). V lost 5 bases, J lost 5 bases, and 27 bases lay in between. CDR3 length equals 18 residues. This CDR3 reads CASSGPGHKRGMRTEAFF. DNA for the CDR3: TGTGCCAGCAGTGGGCCGGGTCACAAGCGGGGGATGCGTACTGAAGCTTTCTTT.

The J gene is TRBJ1-2, the V gene TRBV28; 9 bases align to TRBD1. The V segment lost 3 bases and the J segment 2 bases; nucleotides outside the gene matches: 4. Germline CDR1 reads MDHEN; CDR2 reads SYDVKM. The CDR3 runs 15 residues. CDR3 protein: CASSFTGQGNYGYTF. In nucleotides, the CDR3 is TGTGCCAGCAGTTTCACCGGACAGGGGAACTATGGCTACACCTTC.

The rearrangement uses TRBV18 and TRBJ1-1; D ambiguous. CDR3 size: 14 residues. The germline CDR1 and CDR2 sequences are KGHSH and LQKENI. V gave up 6 bases and J gave up 2 bases, with 13 bases separating them. CDR3 DNA sequence: TGTGCCAGCTCGCCCCAACCCGCAAACACTGAAGCTTTCTTT. Amino acid sequence: CASSPQPANTEAFF.

This clone was recorded a few times. The chain carries TRBV19 and TRBJ1-2, with 8 bases identical to TRBD1. Germline CDR1 and CDR2: LNHDA and SQIVND (reference sequence). The CDR3 totals 14 residues. The trim removed 6 bases at V and 5 bases at J, leaving 8 bases unmatched. The CDR3 here is CASSIMTGAYGYTF. The CDR3 nucleotides are TGTGCCAGTAGCATTATGACAGGGGCTTATGGCTACACCTTC.

The DNA of the CDR3 is TGTGCCAGCAGCACTGGACAGGTTAATTCACCCCTCCACTTT. It yields the protein CASSTGQVNSPLHF. The gene calls are TRBV6-5 and TRBJ1-6, with 7 nucleotides matching TRBD1. The CDR3 runs to 14 residues. V trimming: 6 bases; J trimming: 6 bases; junction bases outside the gene matches: 5. Germline V gene sequence: CDR1 MNHEY, CDR2 SVGAGI.

V usage is TRBV4-3 and J usage is TRBJ2-7, with D possibly TRBD2 on 5 matching bases. The ends were cut back, 5 bases at V and 3 bases at J, with 11 bases in the middle. This CDR3 has 13 amino acids. Germline values: CDR1 LGHNA, CDR2 YSLEER. CDR3 coding DNA: TGCGCCAGCAGCTTCCGCCGGGGCTACGAGCAGTACTTC. Protein sequence: CASSFRRGYEQYF.

The chain joins TRBV30 to TRBJ1-5; tentatively, D is TRBD1 (5 bases). The germline V gene has CDR1 GTSNPN and CDR2 SVGIG (reference sequence). V was shortened by 0 bases and J by 1 base, with 10 bases between the two germline ends. CDR3 size: 15 residues. CDR3 coding DNA: TGTGCCTGGAGTGTAACCAGGGACAGCAATCAGCCCCAGCATTTT. The encoded protein is CAWSVTRDSNQPQHF.

The V gene is TRBV11-1, the J gene TRBJ2-1; 9 bases map to TRBD1. Germline trimming cut 5 bases from V and 0 bases from J; bases unmatched to any gene: 8. CDR1 and CDR2 (germline): SGHAT, FQDESV (reference sequence). The CDR3 covers 17 residues. The CDR3 DNA sequence: TGTGCCAGCAGCAGGCGGACAGGGGACCCCTCCTACAATGAGCAGTTCTTC. Translation gives CASSRRTGDPSYNEQFF.

This chain connects TRBV5-1 to TRBJ1-2; 10 nucleotides line up with TRBD1. Germline lookup yields CDR1 SGHRS and CDR2 YFSETQ. The V gene end was trimmed by 4 bases and the J gene end by 0 bases; junction bases not matched to a gene: 6. The CDR3 extends over 16 amino acids. In DNA form, the CDR3 reads TGCGCCAGCAGCCAGGACAGGGGGATGTCTAACTATGGCTACACCTTC. This sequence encodes CASSQDRGMSNYGYTF.

V usage is TRBV5-6 and J usage is TRBJ2-7; TRBD1 or TRBD2 may be the D gene (6 bases each). V was clipped by 10 bases and J by 4 bases, with 18 bases between them. This CDR3 spans 13 amino acids. Germline V lookup: CDR1 SGHDT, CDR2 YYEEEE. In DNA, the CDR3 is TGTGCCTCATTCTCGAGGGGGGTATACGAGCAGTACTTC. This sequence encodes CASFSRGVYEQYF.